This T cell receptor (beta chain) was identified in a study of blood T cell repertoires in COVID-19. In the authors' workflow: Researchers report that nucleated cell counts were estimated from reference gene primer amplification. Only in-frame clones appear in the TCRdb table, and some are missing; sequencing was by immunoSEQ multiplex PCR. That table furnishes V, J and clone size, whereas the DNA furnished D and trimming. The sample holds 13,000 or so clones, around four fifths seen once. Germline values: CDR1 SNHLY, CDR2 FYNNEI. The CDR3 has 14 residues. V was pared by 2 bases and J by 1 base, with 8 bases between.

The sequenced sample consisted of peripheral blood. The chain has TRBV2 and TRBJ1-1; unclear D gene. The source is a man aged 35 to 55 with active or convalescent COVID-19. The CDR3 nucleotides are TGTGCCAGCAGTGAACGTGGGCGGAACACTGAAGCTTTCTTT. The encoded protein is CASSERGRNTEAFF.